This T cell receptor (beta chain) was profiled in a study of tumor-infiltrating lymphocytes in primary liver carcinoma (dated by TCRdb to about 2017). A note on the overall study: Four to six patients with histopathologically diagnosed primary liver carcinoma underwent surgical resection in China between November 2015 and March 2016. Of the five patients, three men and two women aged 30 to 69 years, four had hepatocellular carcinoma and one had combined HCC and intrahepatic cholangiocarcinoma. The five patients had tumors staged T1-T3 N0M0, with maximum diameters ranging from 4.2 to 10 cm. Samples yielded roughly 3.5 to 8 million productive TCRbeta reads; read depth did not differ significantly between tissue types. Across five regions of each liver tumor, along with adjacent normal tissue and blood, the study brought together TCRbeta repertoire sequencing, expression microarrays and whole-exome sequencing. A total of 35 or so specimens from 5 patients went through TCRbeta repertoire sequencing, namely 25 tumor regions, 5 adjacent noncancerous liver tissues and 5 peripheral blood samples. Reproducibility between technical replicate repertoires was high, with correlation coefficients above 0.95 and mean shared-clone rates approximately 0.88. The paper's findings and limits, for the study overall: Bulk unsorted samples precluded comparing CD4+ and CD8+ T cell repertoires. Because only the TCR beta chain was sequenced and unpaired alpha chains were not captured, true repertoire diversity is likely underestimated. Repertoire overlap was found to be higher between tumor regions (mean roughly 36%) than between tumor-adjacent (about 17%) or tumor-blood (14%) pairs, consistent with antigen-driven expansion. The top 250 clones made up a significantly larger repertoire fraction in tumors than in blood (p = 0.039). Only a few patients were included in the study, and the authors note that the findings should be validated in a larger study.

RNA from unsorted whole blood was extracted with TRIzol reagent, and germline DNA was obtained with the DNeasy Blood & Tissue kit. At the time of sampling, the patients had chronic HBV infection and had not received any treatment. Before surgery, roughly 4 milliliters of peripheral blood were drawn into K2EDTA tubes. Using a constant-region primer and ProtoScript II reverse transcriptase, TCRbeta-specific cDNA was reverse-transcribed from about 460 ng total RNA. TCRbeta libraries were built with three nested multiplex PCR rounds, a slightly modified ARM-PCR procedure. Multiplex TRBV1-TRBV30 forward primers and a Cbeta reverse primer were used in the first two PCR rounds, each of which was run for roughly 9 cycles. Sample barcodes and Illumina adapters were added in a final 25-cycle PCR using Deep VentR polymerase. Before sequencing, amplicons of 200-500 bp were gel-purified using a QIAquick gel extraction kit. TCRbeta amplicons were sequenced on an Illumina HiSeq 2500 with 250-bp paired-end reads. Per the original workflow: Reads were quality-trimmed with Trimmomatic v0.33, and paired reads were merged with FLASH v1.2.11 to recover full CDR3 sequences. MiGEC v1.2.1b assigned V, D and J germline segments to the rearranged TCRbeta sequences. VDJtools v1.0.0 computed clonotype statistics and Shannon-Wiener diversity indices. Except for diversity analysis, only the 250 most abundant clonotypes of each sample were used in subsequent analyses to reduce sampling bias. The public reads were reanalyzed by TCRdb: fastp trimming at Q25, MiXCR alignment, in-frame beta chains only. Each CDR3 protein gets just one entry, which takes the most common genes and DNA from the rows behind it. TCRdb's processing, not the authors' own work, is the source of the V and J calls. For this sample there are 310,000 or so distinct CDR3 sequences; around three fifths appear just once. Clones ranked in the top ten supply under 8% of the sample.

Its CDR3 holds 15 amino acids, cysteine through phenylalanine. Left in the record is the CDR3 DNA by itself, 45 bases read in frame from the first base. Sequences SGHKS (CDR1) and YYEKEE (CDR2) are obtained from the germline V gene (reference sequence). For this chain, trimming is 3 bases at the V end and 3 bases at the J end, and the number of junction bases without a gene match is 7. This clonotype has just one count. Its antigen is unknown. No base-level quality is on record; no much larger clone is a single base apart. One read provides weak support. Sequenced sample: peripheral blood. This sequence was found in a man aged 35 to 55 with primary liver carcinoma and hepatitis B virus infection. The receptor chain draws on TRBV5-5 and TRBJ2-7; TRBD1 matches 9 bases in the middle. CDR3 loop: CASSSTGGSYYEQYF. The nucleotides read TGTGCCAGCAGCTCCACAGGGGGCAGCTACTACGAGCAGTACTTC.